This T cell receptor beta chain is from a study of T-cell reconstitution after alpha-beta-depleted transplantation in children. Using unique molecular identifiers, the investigators prepared the TCRbeta library. TCRdb re-analysed the PCR reads in MiXCR, keeping a single row per CDR3 protein. The table includes approximately 980,000 distinct CDR3 sequences, 25% to 35% detected once. Study findings and constraints: Several hundred expanded graft clones reportedly supplied alpha-beta T cells about two months after transplant. A year had passed since transplant, and T-cell counts and diversity by then came mostly from newly produced T cells. Several patients had high TCRbeta diversity at day 60; it came from surviving recipient T cells and thymic progenitors.

The CDR3 runs to 14 residues. With 4 bases removed from V and 0 bases from J, the gap between germline ends came to 10 bases. Germline loops: CDR1 SNHLY, CDR2 FYNNEI. This clonotype was seen more than once but under ten times. The antigen remains undetermined. The TCR was taken from a boy in the first two years of life who had a stem cell transplant for SCID, so the T cells may come from the graft donor. This chain joins TRBV2 and TRBJ2-7; D unresolved. The sequencing here drew on PBMCs, mostly from graft donor cells, taken 360 days after TCRalphabeta/CD19-depleted stem cell transplant. Written as DNA, the CDR3 is TGTGCCAGCAGTGTTTTCGGGCCCTCCTACGAGCAGTACTTC. It yields the protein CASSVFGPSYEQYF. Filled out from reference TRBV2 and TRBJ2-7, the complete variable domain reads EPEVTQTPSHQVTQMGQEVILRCVPISNHLYFYWYRQILGQKVEFLVSFYNNEISEKSEIFDDQFSVERPDGSNFTLKIRSTKLEDSAMYFCASSVFGPSYEQYFGPGTRLTVT.